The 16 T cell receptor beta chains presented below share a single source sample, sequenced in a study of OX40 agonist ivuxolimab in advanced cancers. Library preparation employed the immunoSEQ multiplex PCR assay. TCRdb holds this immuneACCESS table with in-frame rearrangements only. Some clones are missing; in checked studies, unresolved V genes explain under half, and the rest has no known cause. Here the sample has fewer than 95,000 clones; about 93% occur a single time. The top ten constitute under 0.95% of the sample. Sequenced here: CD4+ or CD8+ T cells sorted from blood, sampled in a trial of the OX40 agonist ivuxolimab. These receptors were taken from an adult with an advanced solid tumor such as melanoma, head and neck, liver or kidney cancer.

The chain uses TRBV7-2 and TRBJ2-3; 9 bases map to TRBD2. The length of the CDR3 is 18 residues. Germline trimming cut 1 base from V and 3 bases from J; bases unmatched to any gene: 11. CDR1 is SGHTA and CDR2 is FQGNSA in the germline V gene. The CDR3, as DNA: TGTGCCAGCAGCTTAGGCCCTGATAGCGGGAGTATGACAGATACGCAGTATTTT. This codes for CASSLGPDSGSMTDTQYF.

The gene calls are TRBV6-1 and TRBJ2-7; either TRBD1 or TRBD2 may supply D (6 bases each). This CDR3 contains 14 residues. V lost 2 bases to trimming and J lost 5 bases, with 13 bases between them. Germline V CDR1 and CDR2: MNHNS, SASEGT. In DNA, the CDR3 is TGTGCCAGCAGTGAACGGGGGCGCCACAACGAGCAGTACTTC. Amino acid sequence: CASSERGRHNEQYF.

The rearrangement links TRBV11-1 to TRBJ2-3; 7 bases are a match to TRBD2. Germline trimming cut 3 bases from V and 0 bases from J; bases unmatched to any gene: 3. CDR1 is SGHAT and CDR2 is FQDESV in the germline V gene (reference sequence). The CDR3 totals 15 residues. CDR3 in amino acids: CASSLAAGSTDTQYF. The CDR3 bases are TGTGCCAGCAGCTTGGCAGCGGGAAGCACAGATACGCAGTATTTT.

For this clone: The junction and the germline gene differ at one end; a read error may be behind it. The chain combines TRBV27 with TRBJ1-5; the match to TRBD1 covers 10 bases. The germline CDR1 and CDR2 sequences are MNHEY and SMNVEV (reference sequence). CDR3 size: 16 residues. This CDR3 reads CASSLSETGGNQPQHF. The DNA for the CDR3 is TGTGCCAGCAGTTTATCGGAGACAGGGGGCAACCAGCCCCAGCATTTT.

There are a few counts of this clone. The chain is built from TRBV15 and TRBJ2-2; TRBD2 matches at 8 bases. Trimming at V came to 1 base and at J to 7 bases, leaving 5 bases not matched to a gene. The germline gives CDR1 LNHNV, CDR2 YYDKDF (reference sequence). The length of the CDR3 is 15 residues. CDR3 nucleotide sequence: TGTGCCACCAGCAGAGGGCTAGCGGGCGGCGGGGAGCTGTTTTTT. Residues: CATSRGLAGGGELFF. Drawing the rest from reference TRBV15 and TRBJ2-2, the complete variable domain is DAMVIQNPRYQVTQFGKPVTLSCSQTLNHNVMYWYQQKSSQAPKLLFHYYDKDFNNEADTPDNFQSRRPNTSFCFLDIRSPGLGDTAMYLCATSRGLAGGGELFFGEGSRLTVL.

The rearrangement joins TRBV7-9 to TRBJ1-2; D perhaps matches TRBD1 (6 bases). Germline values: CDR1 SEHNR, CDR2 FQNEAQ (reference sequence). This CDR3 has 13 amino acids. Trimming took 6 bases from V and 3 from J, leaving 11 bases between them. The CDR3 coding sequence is TGTGCCAGCAGGCCTCAGGGGCACTATGGCTACACCTTC. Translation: CASRPQGHYGYTF.

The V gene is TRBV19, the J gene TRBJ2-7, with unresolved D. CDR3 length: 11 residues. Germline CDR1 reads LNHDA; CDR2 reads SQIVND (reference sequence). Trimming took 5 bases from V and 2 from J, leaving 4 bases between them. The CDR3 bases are TGTGCCAGTAGTGCCGCCTACGAGCAGTACTTC. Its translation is CASSAAYEQYF.

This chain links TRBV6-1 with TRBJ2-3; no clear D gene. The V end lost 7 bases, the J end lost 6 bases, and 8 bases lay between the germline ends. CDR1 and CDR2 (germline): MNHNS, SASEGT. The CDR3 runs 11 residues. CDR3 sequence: CASTRSDTQYF. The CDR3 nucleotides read TGTGCCAGCACCCGCAGTGATACGCAGTATTTT.

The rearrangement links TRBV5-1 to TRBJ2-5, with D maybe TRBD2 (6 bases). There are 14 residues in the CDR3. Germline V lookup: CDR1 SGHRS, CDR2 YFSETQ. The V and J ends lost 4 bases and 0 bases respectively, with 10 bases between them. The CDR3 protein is CASSPRDYQETQYF. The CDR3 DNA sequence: TGCGCCAGCAGCCCACGGGACTACCAAGAGACCCAGTACTTC.

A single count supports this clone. The CDR3 DNA follows: TGTGCCAGCAGCCCTCCGGGACTAGCGGCCGAACAGTTCTTC. Its translation: CASSPPGLAAEQFF. J is TRBJ2-1 and V is TRBV21-1; the DNA was not used to check the table's D call, TRBD2. TRBV21-1 is annotated as a pseudogene. The CDR3 contains 14 residues.

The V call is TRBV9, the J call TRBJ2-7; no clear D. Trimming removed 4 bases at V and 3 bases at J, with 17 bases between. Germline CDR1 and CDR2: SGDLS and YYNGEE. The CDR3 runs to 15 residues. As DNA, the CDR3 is TGTGCCAGCAGCCCCGCCGCCCTGTTAGGCTACGAGCAGTACTTC. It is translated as CASSPAALLGYEQYF.

CDR3 sequence reads: CASSDSRRGEAFF. DNA of the CDR3: TGTGCCAGCAGTGACTCCCGCAGAGGTGAAGCTTTCTTT. V gene TRBV25-1 combines with J gene TRBJ1-1, with D unclear. Trimming shortened V by 3 bases and J by 7 bases, and 12 bases separated the two germline ends. The germline CDR1 and CDR2 sequences are MGHDK and SYGVNS. The CDR3 covers 13 residues.

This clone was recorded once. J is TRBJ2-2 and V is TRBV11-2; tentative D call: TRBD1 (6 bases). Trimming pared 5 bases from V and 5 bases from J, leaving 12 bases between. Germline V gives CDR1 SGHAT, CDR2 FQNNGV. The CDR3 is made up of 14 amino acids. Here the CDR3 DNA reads TGTGCCAGCAGCCAAGGACAGCGAACCGGGGAGCTGTTTTTT. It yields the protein CASSQGQRTGELFF.

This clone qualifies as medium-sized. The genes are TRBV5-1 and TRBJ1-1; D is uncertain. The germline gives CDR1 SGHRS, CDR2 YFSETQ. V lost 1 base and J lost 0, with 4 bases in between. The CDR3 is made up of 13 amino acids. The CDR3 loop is CASSLTLNTEAFF. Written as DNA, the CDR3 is TGCGCCAGCAGCTTGACACTGAACACTGAAGCTTTCTTT. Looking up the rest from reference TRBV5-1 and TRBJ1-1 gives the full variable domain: KAGVTQTPRYLIKTRGQQVTLSCSPISGHRSVSWYQQTPGQGLQFLFEYFSETQRNKGNFPGRFSGRQFSNSRSEMNVSTLELGDSALYLCASSLTLNTEAFFGQGTRLTVV.

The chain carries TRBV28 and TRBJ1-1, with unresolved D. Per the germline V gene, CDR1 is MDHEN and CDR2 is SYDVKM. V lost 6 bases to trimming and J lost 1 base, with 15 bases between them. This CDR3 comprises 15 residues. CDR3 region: CASRSFLAGNTEAFF. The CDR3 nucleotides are TGTGCCAGCAGATCCTTCCTGGCCGGGAACACTGAAGCTTTCTTT.

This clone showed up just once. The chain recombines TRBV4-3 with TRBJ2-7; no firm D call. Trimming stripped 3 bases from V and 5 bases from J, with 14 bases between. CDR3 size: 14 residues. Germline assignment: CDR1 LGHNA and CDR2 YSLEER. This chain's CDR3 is CASSQGGQAHEQYF. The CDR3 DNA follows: TGCGCCAGCAGCCAGGGTGGGCAGGCCCACGAGCAGTACTTC.